This T cell receptor beta chain came from a study of PD-1 blockade in classical Hodgkin lymphoma. Study details: A 3 mg/kg intravenous dose of nivolumab was received by patients every 2 weeks. General study points: Reported findings placed baseline TCR diversity lower in newly diagnosed patients (compared with healthy donors). Baseline diversity resembling that of newly diagnosed patients was seen in complete responders. CD4+ TCR diversity climbed significantly by C4D1, unlike CD8+ TCR diversity.

Worth noting for this clone: What it binds is not known.

The protocol was immunoSEQ multiplex PCR, while the TCRdb copy is restricted to in-frame clones and leaves out a portion. The sample holds 6,000 to 7,000 clones, roughly 63% seen once. This CDR3 is 15 amino acids long. Germline-derived CDR1 and CDR2 are SGHVS and FNYEAQ. V was trimmed by 2 bases and J by 12 bases, leaving 17 bases between them. Noted time point: cycle 4 day 1 (C4D1), after less than 7 weeks of nivolumab. Brentuximab vedotin exposure varied among the patients, all of whom had relapsed after autologous stem cell transplantation. Magnetic negative selection of thawed PBMCs yielded the CD8+ T cells.

The TCR comes from a human donor with classical Hodgkin lymphoma. The sample was CD8+ T cells from blood, taken before the fourth cycle of nivolumab. This sequence joins TRBV7-6 and TRBJ1-6; D possibly corresponds to TRBD1 (6 bases). CDR3 protein: CASSLTGGTDEPLHF. In DNA form, the CDR3 reads TGTGCCAGCAGCTTAACGGGGGGCACGGATGAACCCCTCCACTTT.